These T cell receptor beta chains were read from a single sample in a study of blood T cell repertoires in COVID-19. Data came from immunoSEQ multiplex PCR; TCRdb stores just in-frame clones and leaves some out. The table lists a few hundred thousand clones, around 86% of them singletons. Sequencing was carried out using peripheral blood. The receptors were gathered from a man between 60 and 75 years old with acute or convalescent COVID-19. Each CDR3 is given with its conserved first and last residue. D genes are given only for firm matches. Where a row states a size, it is once, few, many or the class of an expanded clone; other rows omit it.

j_gene,d_gene,len,v_gene,abundance,CDR3nt,CDR3aa
TRBJ1-5,TRBD1,14,TRBV19,.,TGTGCCAGTAGTAAAGACAGGGGGCATCAGCCCCAGCATTTT,CASSKDRGHQPQHF
TRBJ2-3,TRBD2,16,TRBV19,.,TGTGCCAGTAGTCTGGGGACTAGCGGGATCACAGATACGCAGTATTTT,CASSLGTSGITDTQYF
TRBJ2-5,.,15,TRBV7-6,once,TGTGCCAGCAGCTTAGCTGGAGCCGCGGGGGAGACCCAGTACTTC,CASSLAGAAGETQYF
TRBJ1-3,.,13,TRBV2,.,TGTGCCAGCAGTGAGTCGGCTGGAAACACCATATATTTT,CASSESAGNTIYF
TRBJ2-5,.,15,TRBV2,few,TGTGCCAGCAGTGAAACCCCAGGGCGACAAGAGACCCAGTACTTC,CASSETPGRQETQYF
TRBJ2-3,.,13,TRBV11-2,.,TGTGCCAGCAGCTTGGGGCACACAGATACGCAGTATTTT,CASSLGHTDTQYF
TRBJ2-3,.,13,TRBV7-6,.,TGTGCCAGCAGCTTGGGAGGCGCAGATACGCAGTATTTT,CASSLGGADTQYF
TRBJ2-5,TRBD1,17,TRBV7-2,.,TGTGCCAGCAGCCCCCGAGGGTGGACAGGGGGAGAAGAGACCCAGTACTTC,CASSPRGWTGGEETQYF
TRBJ2-2,TRBD1,14,TRBV24-1,.,TGTGCCACCACCGGGACAGTGAACACCGGGGAGCTGTTTTTT,CATTGTVNTGELFF
TRBJ2-3,.,14,TRBV19,.,TGTGCCAGTAGTATAGCAGGCAATGCAGATACGCAGTATTTT,CASSIAGNADTQYF
TRBJ1-1,.,14,TRBV7-9,.,TGTGCCAGCAGCACCCTCGGGGGAGGCACTGAAGCTTTCTTT,CASSTLGGGTEAFF
TRBJ1-1,.,13,TRBV12-3/TRBV12-4,.,TGTGCCAGCAGTTTGGCCACGAACACTGAAGCTTTCTTT,CASSLATNTEAFF
TRBJ2-7,TRBD1,16,TRBV11-2,.,TGTGCCAGCAGCCCTATCCGGTACAGGGGATCCTACGAGCAGTACTTC,CASSPIRYRGSYEQYF
TRBJ1-5,.,14,TRBV7-8,.,TGTGCCAGCAGCCCTCAGGGGAGCAATCAGCCCCAGCATTTT,CASSPQGSNQPQHF
TRBJ2-5,.,12,TRBV25-1,.,TGTGCCAGCAGTGCAAACTCAGAGACCCAGTACTTC,CASSANSETQYF
TRBJ2-1,TRBD1,17,TRBV5-1,.,TGCGCCAGCAGCTTGGTGGGGCAGGGGGCGGGCGACAATGAGCAGTTCTTC,CASSLVGQGAGDNEQFF
TRBJ2-7,.,14,TRBV27,.,TGTGCCAGCAGTTTAGGGGGCCCTAGGGGCGAGCAGTACTTC,CASSLGGPRGEQYF
TRBJ2-5,TRBD2,11,TRBV20-1,.,TGCAGTGCTAGCGACGGGGGGGCCCAGTACTTC,CSASDGGAQYF
TRBJ2-7,TRBD2,17,TRBV6-2/TRBV6-3,.,TGTGCCAGCAGTTACTCGGGACTAGCGATGAGCTCCTACGAGCAGTACTTC,CASSYSGLAMSSYEQYF
TRBJ2-5,.,12,TRBV29-1,.,TGCAGCGTTGGAAGGGCGGGGGAGACCCAGTACTTC,CSVGRAGETQYF
TRBJ1-2,TRBD1,15,TRBV6-5,.,TGTGCCAGCAGGACCCTTGGACAGGGCCACTATGGCTACACCTTC,CASRTLGQGHYGYTF
TRBJ2-5,.,15,TRBV30,.,TGTGCCTGGAGTATAGCAGGGTCAGGCGGAAAGACCCAGTACTTC,CAWSIAGSGGKTQYF
TRBJ2-7,.,14,TRBV5-6,.,TGTGCCAGCAGCTTGAGTGGGGGAGGCTACGAGCAGTACTTC,CASSLSGGGYEQYF
TRBJ1-2,.,14,TRBV18,.,TGTGCCAGCTCACCAGGCCTAGGGGACTATGGCTACACCTTC,CASSPGLGDYGYTF
TRBJ2-2,TRBD2,18,TRBV19,few,TGTGCCAGTAGTAGGGAGACTAGCGCGTTCGCGAACACCGGGGAGCTGTTTTTT,CASSRETSAFANTGELFF
TRBJ2-3,.,16,TRBV2,once,TGTGCCAGCAGTGAAAGGGGGTCGGGGAACACAGATACGCAGTATTTT,CASSERGSGNTDTQYF
TRBJ2-1,TRBD1,15,TRBV27,.,TGTGCCAGCAGTAGCCACAGGGGGCGGTCGAATGAGCAGTTCTTC,CASSSHRGRSNEQFF
TRBJ2-7,TRBD2,13,TRBV7-9,.,TGTGCCAGCAGCTCCCGGGAGGCTGGGGAGCAGTACTTC,CASSSREAGEQYF